The following is a TCR beta chain sequence with its context. The ends were cut back, 6 bases at V and 4 bases at J, with 15 bases in the middle. Germline CDR1 and CDR2: SEHNR and FQNEAQ (reference sequence). The CDR3 covers 15 residues. TCRdb redid the calling of the 5' RACE reads with MiXCR, one entry per CDR3 protein. Seen here are 76,000 or so distinct CDR3 sequences, 11% observed once, and the top ten hold 4.7%. This sample was included in a study of early T cells in non-severe SARS-CoV-2 infection. This receptor was identified in an adult who was a healthcare worker with PCR-confirmed SARS-CoV-2 infection or an uninfected control (not recorded which). J is TRBJ1-4 and V is TRBV7-9, with a tentative D call TRBD1 (5 bases). Sequenced sample: whole blood. The DNA for the CDR3 is TGTGCCAGCAGGAATACAGGCGGGTTTAATGAAAAACTGTTTTTT. This encodes CASRNTGGFNEKLFF.